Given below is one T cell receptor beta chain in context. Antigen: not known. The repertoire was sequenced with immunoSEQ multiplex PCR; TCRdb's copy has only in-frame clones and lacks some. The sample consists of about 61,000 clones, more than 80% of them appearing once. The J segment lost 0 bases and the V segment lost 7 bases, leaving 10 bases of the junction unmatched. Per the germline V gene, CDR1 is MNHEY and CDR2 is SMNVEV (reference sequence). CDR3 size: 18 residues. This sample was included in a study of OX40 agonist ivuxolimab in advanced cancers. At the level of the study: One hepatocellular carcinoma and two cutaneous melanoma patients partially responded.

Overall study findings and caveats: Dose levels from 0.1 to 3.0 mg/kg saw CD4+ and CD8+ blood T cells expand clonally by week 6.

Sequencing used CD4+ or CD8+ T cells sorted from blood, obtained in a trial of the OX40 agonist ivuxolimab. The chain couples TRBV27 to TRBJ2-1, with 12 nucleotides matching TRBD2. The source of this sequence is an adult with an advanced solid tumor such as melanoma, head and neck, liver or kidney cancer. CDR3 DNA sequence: TGTGCCAGCACCCTTAGGACTAGCGGGACCCTCTCCTACAATGAGCAGTTCTTC. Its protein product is CASTLRTSGTLSYNEQFF.